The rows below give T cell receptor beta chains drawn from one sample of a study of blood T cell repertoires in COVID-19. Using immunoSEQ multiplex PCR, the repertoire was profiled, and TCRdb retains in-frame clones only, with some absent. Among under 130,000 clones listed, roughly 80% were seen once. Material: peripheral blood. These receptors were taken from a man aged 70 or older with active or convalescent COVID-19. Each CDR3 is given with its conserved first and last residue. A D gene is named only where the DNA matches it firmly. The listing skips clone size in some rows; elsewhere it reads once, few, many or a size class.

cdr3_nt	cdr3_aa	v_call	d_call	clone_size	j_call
TGTGCCAGCAGTTACCCAGGGGCGGTGGGCACTGAAGCTTTCTTT	CASSYPGAVGTEAFF	TRBV6-6	NA	NA	TRBJ1-1
TGTGCCAGCAGCTTAACCGGAGGGGGCGCGTACACTGAAGCTTTCTTT	CASSLTGGGAYTEAFF	TRBV7-3	TRBD1	NA	TRBJ1-1
TGTGCCAGCAGACCGGGACATCAAGGGAGTACTGAAGCTTTCTTT	CASRPGHQGSTEAFF	TRBV3-1/TRBV3-2	NA	NA	TRBJ1-1
TGCGCCAGCAGCTTAGCGGGAGGGGGGAGCACAGATACGCAGTATTTT	CASSLAGGGSTDTQYF	TRBV5-1	TRBD2	NA	TRBJ2-3
TGTGCCAGCAGCTTAGCTACCCTAGCGGGAGGGCGCACAGATACGCAGTATTTT	CASSLATLAGGRTDTQYF	TRBV11-3	TRBD2	NA	TRBJ2-3
TGCAGCGTTGGGAGACTAGCGGGAGAAAGGGGAGGCTCCTACAATGAGCAGTTCTTC	CSVGRLAGERGGSYNEQFF	TRBV29-1	TRBD2	NA	TRBJ2-1
TGTGCCAGCAGCGCCCAAGGAGGGGGACAGGGCGAGACCCAGTACTTC	CASSAQGGGQGETQYF	TRBV9	TRBD1	few	TRBJ2-5
TGTGCCAGCAGCTCCGGACAGGGTGGCAATTCACCCCTCCACTTT	CASSSGQGGNSPLHF	TRBV5-4	TRBD1	NA	TRBJ1-6
TGTGCCAGCAGCTACGGACAGGGGGCGTACACTGAAGCTTTCTTT	CASSYGQGAYTEAFF	TRBV2	TRBD1	NA	TRBJ1-1
TGTGCCAGTACCGAATGGGGACACGGGAACACTGAAGCTTTCTTT	CASTEWGHGNTEAFF	TRBV19	NA	NA	TRBJ1-1
TGTGCCAGCAGTGACTCGGCAGGGGACAATGAGCAGTTCTTC	CASSDSAGDNEQFF	TRBV6-4	NA	NA	TRBJ2-1
TGTGCCAGCGGGCTAGCGGGAGCCCTAGTGGGTGAGCAGTTCTTC	CASGLAGALVGEQFF	TRBV11-2	TRBD2	NA	TRBJ2-1
TGTGCCAGCAGTGAATTTAGCGGGGGGGCCAGCGAGACCCAGTACTTC	CASSEFSGGASETQYF	TRBV6-1	TRBD2	NA	TRBJ2-5
TGTGCCAGTAAGAGGTTCAATGAGCAGTTCTTC	CASKRFNEQFF	TRBV27	NA	few	TRBJ2-1
TGTGCCAGCAGCTTCCTCAGGGGGCTCGGGACTGAAGCTTTCTTT	CASSFLRGLGTEAFF	TRBV7-9	TRBD1	NA	TRBJ1-1
TGTGCCAGCAGTTTCCCGGACAGGGAGGATCAGCCCCAGCATTTT	CASSFPDREDQPQHF	TRBV28	TRBD1	NA	TRBJ1-5
TGTGCCAGCAGCTTTCAGGGGGCCTCACTTAACTATGGCTACACCTTC	CASSFQGASLNYGYTF	TRBV5-5	TRBD1	NA	TRBJ1-2
TGTGCCAGCAGTTCCCCCTCCGGGACTAGCGGGAGGGGGAGGACAGATACGCAGTATTTT	CASSSPSGTSGRGRTDTQYF	TRBV28	TRBD2	few	TRBJ2-3
TGTGCCACATTACAGGGAGGCACAGATACGCAGTATTTT	CATLQGGTDTQYF	TRBV2	NA	NA	TRBJ2-3
TGTGCCGCGCGGGGAGCCGCGAAAATGAACACTGAAGCTTTCTTT	CAARGAAKMNTEAFF	TRBV10-3	NA	NA	TRBJ1-1
TGCGCCAGCAGCCAGGCAATAAATCAGCCCCAGCATTTT	CASSQAINQPQHF	TRBV4-1	NA	NA	TRBJ1-5
TGTGCCAGCAGTTCGAGGGGGACAGTGGTTAATGAGCAGTTCTTC	CASSSRGTVVNEQFF	TRBV27	TRBD1	NA	TRBJ2-1
TGTGCCAGCAGTTACTCCGCAGGCTCTGGAAACACCATATATTTT	CASSYSAGSGNTIYF	TRBV6-6	NA	NA	TRBJ1-3
TGTGCCAGCAGTTACAGGTCGGGACAGTTGAACACTGAAGCTTTCTTT	CASSYRSGQLNTEAFF	TRBV6-5	TRBD1	NA	TRBJ1-1
TGTGCCAGCAGGGGGGGACAGGGAGAAGAGACCCAGTACTTC	CASRGGQGEETQYF	TRBV2	TRBD1	NA	TRBJ2-5
TGTGCCATCAGTTCGGAACAGGGGTCCGAGGAAGCTTTCTTT	CAISSEQGSEEAFF	TRBV10-3	TRBD1	once	TRBJ1-1
TGTGCCAGCAGTGCCTCCGGGAGAACTAGCAATCAGCCCCAGCATTTT	CASSASGRTSNQPQHF	TRBV25-1	NA	NA	TRBJ1-5
TGCAGTGCTAGTGCCCTGGGCGTTCACAATGAGCAGTTCTTC	CSASALGVHNEQFF	TRBV20-1	NA	NA	TRBJ2-1
TGTGCCAGCAACCCCGGGACAGGGGGCATTGAAAAACTGTTTTTT	CASNPGTGGIEKLFF	TRBV7-9	TRBD1	NA	TRBJ1-4
TGTGCCACCAGTGATTTGACCGGCGAGCAGTACTTC	CATSDLTGEQYF	TRBV24-1	NA	NA	TRBJ2-7
TGTGCCACCAGCAGAGATGGGGGGGTAGGAAACACCATATATTTT	CATSRDGGVGNTIYF	TRBV15	NA	NA	TRBJ1-3
TGTGCCTGGAGTGTAGGGACAGATCAGGAAAAACTGTTTTTT	CAWSVGTDQEKLFF	TRBV30	TRBD1	NA	TRBJ1-4
TGTGCCAGCAGGGATCCGGGACTAGCGGTCTACGAGCAGTACTTC	CASRDPGLAVYEQYF	TRBV6-5	TRBD2	NA	TRBJ2-7
TGCAGTGCTAGTCCGGCTAGCGGTACTAGCACAGATACGCAGTATTTT	CSASPASGTSTDTQYF	TRBV20-1	TRBD2	NA	TRBJ2-3
TGTGCCAGCACGGGGAACGAGCAGTACTTC	CASTGNEQYF	TRBV2	NA	NA	TRBJ2-7
TGTGCCAGCAGACTCGGGGGGGGAAACACCGGGGAGCTGTTTTTT	CASRLGGGNTGELFF	TRBV28	TRBD2	once	TRBJ2-2
TGTGCCAGTAGTGCTAATACGGGGGGCTACACCTTC	CASSANTGGYTF	TRBV19	NA	once	TRBJ1-2
TGTGCCAGCTCCCAAAGCAGGGACTTGGAAAAACTGTTTTTT	CASSQSRDLEKLFF	TRBV18	NA	NA	TRBJ1-4
TGTGCCACCAGCAGTGAACAGGGAGATGGCGGTGGAAACACCATATATTTT	CATSSEQGDGGGNTIYF	TRBV15	NA	NA	TRBJ1-3